Presented here are 21 T cell receptor beta chains from one specimen sequenced in a study of a mutant IDH1 vaccine in newly diagnosed glioma. Time point given: baseline, week 1 (first vaccination visit). Treatment denoted: pre-vaccination baseline after standard-of-care therapy. Repertoires were generated with immunoSEQ multiplex PCR, while TCRdb's copy carries only in-frame clones and drops some. There are about 88,000 clones in the sample; approximately 80% occur only once, and 5% to 5.5% lies in the top ten. The sample in question was PBMCs, obtained from a glioma patient treated with radiotherapy, temozolomide or both. The receptors shown here come from a middle-aged man with glioma. Some clones in this sample may be carry-over from other donors' samples.

V gene TRBV5-8 combines with J gene TRBJ1-1; a weak D match, TRBD1 (6 bases). There are 16 residues in the CDR3. The ends were cut back, 3 bases at V and 4 bases at J, with 19 bases in the middle. Germline V lookup: CDR1 SGHTS, CDR2 YDEGEE. As DNA, the CDR3 is TGTGCCAGCAGCTACGGGGTGAATACAGGGTTCACTGAAGCTTTCTTT. Translating it yields CASSYGVNTGFTEAFF.

The chain recombines TRBV7-8 with TRBJ1-1; D unresolved. V was shortened by 5 bases and J by 7 bases, with 20 bases between the two germline ends. This CDR3 has 15 residues. From germline, CDR1 is SGHVS and CDR2 FQNEAQ. The CDR3: CASSPSAGWGDEAFF. In nucleotides, the CDR3 is TGTGCCAGCAGCCCGTCGGCCGGGTGGGGAGATGAAGCTTTCTTT. Looking up the rest from reference TRBV7-8 and TRBJ1-1 gives the full variable domain: GAGVSQSPRYKVAKRGQDVALRCDPISGHVSLFWYQQALGQGPEFLTYFQNEAQLDKSGLPSDRFFAERPEGSVSTLKIQRTQQEDSAVYLCASSPSAGWGDEAFFGQGTRLTVV.

The table lists this clone with a count of one. The chain couples TRBV7-5 to TRBJ2-2; TRBD1, the table's D call, lacks a check against the DNA. TRBV7-5 corresponds to a pseudogene. This CDR3 has 14 amino acids. The CDR3 loop is CVRPFRENTGELFF. The CDR3, as DNA: TGTGTCAGACCCTTCAGGGAGAACACCGGGGAGCTGTTTTTT.

The rearrangement uses TRBV19 and TRBJ2-2, with D hard to call. Trimming shortened V by 2 bases and J by 6 bases, and 7 bases separated the two germline ends. The CDR3 sequence is 13 residues long. Germline V gene sequence: CDR1 LNHDA, CDR2 SQIVND (reference sequence). CDR3 protein: CASSIQVPGELFF. DNA for the CDR3: TGTGCCAGTAGTATACAGGTCCCCGGGGAGCTGTTTTTT.

This clone occurred a few times. The chain joins TRBV7-6 to TRBJ2-3; 9 positions match TRBD2. CDR1 is SGHVS and CDR2 is FNYEAQ in the germline V gene. Germline trimming cut 1 base from V and 4 bases from J; bases unmatched to any gene: 3. The CDR3 is made up of 15 amino acids. CDR3 in DNA: TGTGCCAGCAGCTTAGATGGCGGGGGGGCAGATACGCAGTATTTT. Amino acids: CASSLDGGGADTQYF.

The chain uses TRBV6-1 and TRBJ2-7; TRBD2 matches at 12 bases. Germline V CDR1 and CDR2: MNHNS, SASEGT. The V gene end was trimmed by 6 bases and the J gene end by 2 bases; junction bases not matched to a gene: 2. The CDR3 is 14 residues long. CDR3 sequence reads: CASSRTSGAYEQYF. CDR3 nucleotides: TGTGCCAGCAGCCGGACTAGCGGGGCCTACGAGCAGTACTTC.

The genes are TRBV19 and TRBJ2-7; D not resolved. Germline V gene sequence: CDR1 LNHDA, CDR2 SQIVND (reference sequence). This CDR3 is built from 14 residues. Trimming cost V 1 base and J 1 base, with 8 bases left between them. In DNA form, the CDR3 reads TGTGCCAGTAGTATAGCAGGCAGTTCCTACGAGCAGTACTTC. This codes for CASSIAGSSYEQYF.

The chain joins TRBV5-1 to TRBJ2-7; D is tentatively TRBD1 or TRBD2 (5 bases each). The germline V and J ends were trimmed by 4 bases and 0 bases, with 14 bases remaining between them. The CDR3 has 15 residues. CDR1 is SGHRS, CDR2 YFSETQ, per germline. This chain's CDR3 is CASSLEGTVSYEQYF. The CDR3 DNA follows: TGCGCCAGCAGCCTCGAGGGGACGGTCTCCTACGAGCAGTACTTC. The whole variable domain, filled in from reference TRBV5-1 and TRBJ2-7, reads KAGVTQTPRYLIKTRGQQVTLSCSPISGHRSVSWYQQTPGQGLQFLFEYFSETQRNKGNFPGRFSGRQFSNSRSEMNVSTLELGDSALYLCASSLEGTVSYEQYFGPGTRLTVT.

The chain has TRBV5-6 and TRBJ2-5; D might be TRBD2 (6 bases). There are 13 residues in the CDR3. V lost 0 bases and J lost 7, with 10 bases in between. The germline gives CDR1 SGHDT, CDR2 YYEEEE. Here the CDR3 DNA reads TGTGCCAGCAGCTTGGTAGGGACTCGGACCCAGTACTTC. This codes for CASSLVGTRTQYF.

J is TRBJ1-1 and V is TRBV6-1, with D possibly TRBD1 on 5 matching bases. There are 15 residues in the CDR3. With 4 bases removed from V and 6 bases from J, the gap between germline ends came to 18 bases. Germline assignment: CDR1 MNHNS and CDR2 SASEGT. CDR3 bases: TGTGCCAGCAGTGTTGGGGCAGGGCAGGCCCCTGAAGCTTTCTTT. Its translation: CASSVGAGQAPEAFF.

This clone was counted only a few times. This chain uses TRBV9 with TRBJ1-6; TRBD1 aligns across 7 bases. The V gene end was trimmed by 2 bases and the J gene end by 5 bases; junction bases not matched to a gene: 4. The CDR3 totals 15 residues. Germline V CDR1 and CDR2: SGDLS, YYNGEE. Here the CDR3 DNA reads TGTGCCAGCAGCGTCGCGGGGACAGATAATTCACCCCTCCACTTT. As protein: CASSVAGTDNSPLHF.

The CDR3 DNA follows: TGCGCCAGCAGCCGTGAGACAGACTCCTACGAGCAGTACTTC. Amino acid sequence: CASSRETDSYEQYF. V and J are TRBV4-1 and TRBJ2-7; TRBD1 is a possible D gene (5 bases). Germline assignment: CDR1 MGHRA and CDR2 YSYEKL. There are 14 residues in the CDR3. V gave up 4 bases and J gave up 0 bases, with 10 bases separating them.

V is TRBV6-6 and J is TRBJ1-5, with D possibly being TRBD1 (6 bases). The CDR3 is 16 amino acids. V lost 5 bases, J lost 2 bases, and 16 bases lay in between. Looked up from germline, CDR1 is MNHNY and CDR2 is SVGAGI (reference sequence). The CDR3: CASSRTGSGGNQPQHF. CDR3 in DNA: TGTGCCAGCAGTCGTACAGGGTCGGGGGGCAATCAGCCCCAGCATTTT.

The chain uses TRBV5-6 and TRBJ1-2; D is perhaps TRBD1 (5 bases). This CDR3 contains 14 residues. The germline V and J ends were trimmed by 6 bases and 8 bases, with 20 bases remaining between them. CDR1 is SGHDT, CDR2 YYEEEE, per germline. The CDR3 DNA sequence: TGTGCCAGCACCACCCCTTGGGGGGGAGGGGGCTACACCTTC. Translation gives CASTTPWGGGGYTF.

CDR3 protein: CASSQDSWRGGNYEQYF. CDR3 in DNA: TGCGCCAGCAGCCAAGATTCCTGGCGGGGGGGAAACTACGAGCAGTACTTC. This chain uses TRBV4-1 with TRBJ2-7, with 9 bases fitting TRBD2. From germline, CDR1 is MGHRA and CDR2 YSYEKL. The trim removed 0 bases at V and 3 bases at J, leaving 9 bases unmatched. CDR3 length: 17 residues.

The chain carries TRBV6-6 and TRBJ2-5; TRBD2 matches at 8 bases. Looked up from germline, CDR1 is MNHNY and CDR2 is SVGAGI (reference sequence). The length of the CDR3 is 15 residues. The J segment lost 5 bases and the V segment lost 5 bases, leaving 10 bases of the junction unmatched. The CDR3 reads CASSDYGGGPETQYF. The DNA for the CDR3 is TGTGCCAGCAGTGATTATGGCGGGGGGCCGGAGACCCAGTACTTC.

The J gene is TRBJ2-1, the V gene TRBV19, with 8 bases that match TRBD2. The germline V gene encodes CDR1 LNHDA and CDR2 SQIVND (reference sequence). The CDR3 has 13 residues. V gave up 7 bases and J gave up 9 bases; unmatched junction bases: 8. Here the CDR3 reads CASTPGGRSEQFF. Written as DNA, the CDR3 is TGTGCCAGTACCCCGGGAGGGAGGAGTGAGCAGTTCTTC.

J is TRBJ2-7 and V is TRBV13; D call uncertain. CDR1 and CDR2 from the germline V gene are PRHDT and FYEKMQ (reference sequence). This CDR3 is 12 amino acids long. Trimming left V 5 bases short and J 4 bases short, with 9 bases between. DNA of the CDR3: TGTGCCAGCAGCGGTGGACCTTACGAGCAGTACTTC. It specifies CASSGGPYEQYF.

This rearrangement joins TRBV2 to TRBJ1-2; D is unresolved. V lost 6 bases and J 5 bases, leaving 10 bases between the germline ends. CDR1 and CDR2 (germline): SNHLY, FYNNEI. The CDR3 extends over 12 amino acids. The CDR3 is CASRDRGYGYTF. The CDR3 DNA is TGTGCCAGCAGGGACCGCGGATATGGCTACACCTTC.

This clone appeared a few times. V usage is TRBV11-1 and J usage is TRBJ1-6, with 9 bases aligning to TRBD1. Trimming cost V 6 bases and J 10 bases; bases outside gene matches: 10. Germline V CDR1 and CDR2: SGHAT, FQDESV (reference sequence). The CDR3 length is 15 residues. Written as DNA, the CDR3 is TGTGCCAGCAGTAAGACCACAGGGGGCAGGTCACCCCTCCACTTT. It encodes CASSKTTGGRSPLHF.

The J gene is TRBJ1-2, the V gene TRBV14; D might be TRBD1 (5 bases). The CDR3 contains 13 residues. Looked up from germline, CDR1 is SGHDN and CDR2 is FVKESK. V lost 3 bases and J 3 bases, leaving 8 bases between the germline ends. CDR3 bases: TGTGCCAGCAGCCAGAGACAGCACTATGGCTACACCTTC. Protein product: CASSQRQHYGYTF.